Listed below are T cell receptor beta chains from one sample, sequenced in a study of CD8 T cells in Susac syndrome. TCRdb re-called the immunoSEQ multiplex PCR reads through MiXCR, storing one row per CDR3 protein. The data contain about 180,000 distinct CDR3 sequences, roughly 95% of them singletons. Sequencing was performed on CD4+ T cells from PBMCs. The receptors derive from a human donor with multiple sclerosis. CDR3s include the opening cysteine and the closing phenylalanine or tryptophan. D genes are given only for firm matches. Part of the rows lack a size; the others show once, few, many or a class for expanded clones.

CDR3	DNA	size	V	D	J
CASSPRGRGQRTDTQYF	TGTGCCAGCAGTCCCCGGGGTCGGGGACAGCGCACAGATACGCAGTATTTT	-	TRBV6-1	TRBD1	TRBJ2-3
CATSARTGVEQYF	TGTGCCACCAGCGCACGAACAGGGGTCGAGCAGTACTTC	-	TRBV15	TRBD1	TRBJ2-7
CAWNRRDQPQHF	TGTGCCTGGAATAGGCGCGATCAGCCCCAGCATTTT	once	TRBV30	-	TRBJ1-5
CASSSSWTRQFF	TGTGCCAGCAGCTCTTCTTGGACAAGACAGTTCTTC	-	TRBV13	-	TRBJ2-1
CATTAGQGFSPLHF	TGTGCCACAACCGCGGGACAGGGGTTTTCACCCCTCCACTTT	-	TRBV27	TRBD1	TRBJ1-6
CASSPPDVDYEQYF	TGTGCCAGCAGCCCCCCGGACGTTGACTACGAGCAGTACTTC	-	TRBV13	-	TRBJ2-7
CASSFLGGRSLWDEQYF	TGTGCCAGCAGCTTCCTTGGAGGGAGGTCATTGTGGGACGAGCAGTACTTC	-	TRBV7-2	-	TRBJ2-7
CASSFPPSGHNEAFF	TGTGCCAGCAGTTTCCCGCCGAGTGGGCACAATGAAGCTTTCTTT	-	TRBV12-3/TRBV12-4	-	TRBJ1-1
CAWSPWQVNQPQHF	TGTGCCTGGAGCCCATGGCAGGTCAATCAGCCCCAGCATTTT	-	TRBV30	-	TRBJ1-5
CASSLAGPDGYTF	TGTGCCAGCAGCTTAGCTGGGCCGGATGGCTACACCTTC	-	TRBV7-9	-	TRBJ1-2
CSARDRLAGGYNEQFF	TGCAGTGCTAGAGATCGGCTAGCGGGGGGGTACAATGAGCAGTTCTTC	once	TRBV20-1	TRBD2	TRBJ2-1
CASSVLPGGGEKLFF	TGTGCCAGCAGCGTTCTTCCGGGGGGAGGCGAAAAACTGTTTTTT	-	TRBV9	-	TRBJ1-4
CATSRATDTTDTQYF	TGTGCCACCAGCAGAGCGACGGACACGACAGATACGCAGTATTTT	-	TRBV15	-	TRBJ2-3
CASSVGPGGQSNTQYF	TGTGCCAGCAGCGTAGGCCCGGGGGGACAGTCGAATACGCAGTATTTT	-	TRBV9	-	TRBJ2-3
CASSWGLAGGHETQYF	TGTGCCAGCAGCTGGGGACTAGCGGGGGGCCATGAGACCCAGTACTTC	-	TRBV6-6	TRBD2	TRBJ2-5